A selection of T cell receptor beta chains follows, all from one sample in a study of CD8+ T cells in alopecia areata. Some clones are missing from TCRdb's copy, which holds only in-frame ones; the method was immunoSEQ multiplex PCR. The table has 150,000 to 200,000 clones, 51% seen once; the top ten hold over 9%. The sample here was CD8+ T cells sorted from blood, taken at roughly week 52, from a patient treated with tofacitinib. The receptor source for this set is a human donor with alopecia areata. Each CDR3 is given with its conserved first and last residue. Fields, in order: V gene, J gene, clone size, D gene, CDR3 protein, CDR3 DNA. D genes are given only for firm matches. Clone size appears in some rows only: once, few, many, or a class for an expanded clone.

TRBV27	TRBJ2-1	few	NA	CASSPRNNEQFF	TGTGCCAGCAGTCCTAGAAACAATGAGCAGTTCTTC
TRBV6-1	TRBJ2-7	NA	NA	CASSDGDLYEQYF	TGTGCCAGCAGTGACGGGGACCTCTACGAGCAGTACTTC
TRBV11-1	TRBJ2-5	NA	NA	CASSLLVETQYF	TGTGCCAGCAGCCTATTAGTGGAGACCCAGTACTTC
TRBV7-8	TRBJ2-3	NA	TRBD2	CASSPRGLASLGDTQYF	TGTGCCAGCAGCCCGCGGGGACTAGCTAGCCTAGGAGATACGCAGTATTTT
TRBV27	TRBJ2-5	NA	TRBD2	CASSQRGNQETQYF	TGTGCCAGCAGTCAGCGGGGGAACCAAGAGACCCAGTACTTC
TRBV27	TRBJ2-1	NA	TRBD1	CASSLGTGPGNEQFF	TGTGCCAGCAGTTTAGGGACAGGTCCCGGGAATGAGCAGTTCTTC
TRBV5-6	TRBJ1-1	NA	TRBD1	CASSKSGTGYTEAFF	TGTGCCAGCAGCAAATCCGGGACAGGGTACACTGAAGCTTTCTTT
TRBV29-1	TRBJ2-1	NA	NA	CSVVPMNEQFF	TGCAGCGTTGTACCAATGAATGAGCAGTTCTTC
TRBV9	TRBJ1-1	NA	NA	CASSVGGSRNTEAFF	TGTGCCAGCAGCGTCGGGGGGTCGCGGAACACTGAAGCTTTCTTT
TRBV27	TRBJ1-1	few	NA	CASSLEAGLNTEAFF	TGTGCCAGCAGTTTAGAGGCGGGACTGAACACTGAAGCTTTCTTT
TRBV7-3	TRBJ2-2	NA	NA	CASSRQYTGELFF	TGTGCCAGCAGCCGACAGTACACCGGGGAGCTGTTTTTT
TRBV27	TRBJ2-7	NA	TRBD1	CASSLGTDYEQYF	TGTGCCAGCAGTTTAGGGACAGACTACGAGCAGTACTTC
TRBV5-1	TRBJ2-1	NA	NA	CASSLEAGSYNEQFF	TGCGCCAGCAGCTTGGAGGCGGGATCCTACAATGAGCAGTTCTTC
TRBV10-2	TRBJ2-3	few	TRBD1	CASSGHGTAKPDTQYF	TGCGCCAGCAGTGGTCACGGGACAGCTAAGCCAGATACGCAGTATTTT
TRBV6-1	TRBJ2-5	NA	NA	CAARKGIQETQYF	TGTGCCGCGAGGAAGGGGATCCAAGAGACCCAGTACTTC
TRBV29-1	TRBJ1-1	NA	NA	CSVGTTEAFF	TGCAGCGTTGGAACCACTGAAGCTTTCTTT
TRBV4-3	TRBJ2-5	NA	TRBD1	CASSQDVPDRPTRETQYF	TGCGCCAGCAGCCAAGATGTACCGGACAGGCCCACCCGAGAGACCCAGTACTTC
TRBV6-5	TRBJ2-3	NA	NA	CASSYRQEVRTDTQYF	TGTGCCAGCAGTTACCGACAGGAAGTACGCACAGATACGCAGTATTTT
TRBV9	TRBJ2-3	NA	TRBD2	CASSVELAGADTQYF	TGTGCCAGCAGCGTAGAATTAGCGGGGGCAGATACGCAGTATTTT
TRBV9	TRBJ2-3	NA	NA	CASSVGTDTQYF	TGTGCCAGCAGCGTCGGCACAGATACGCAGTATTTT
TRBV11-2	TRBJ1-6	few	TRBD1	CASSLAGTGTSPLHF	TGTGCCAGCAGCTTAGCGGGGACAGGGACTTCACCCCTCCACTTT
TRBV6-1	TRBJ1-2	NA	TRBD1	CASSTQGHYGYTF	TGTGCCAGCAGTACACAGGGGCACTATGGCTACACCTTC
TRBV6-5	TRBJ2-7	NA	NA	CASTAPTGYEQYF	TGTGCCAGCACTGCCCCGACAGGCTACGAGCAGTACTTC
TRBV29-1	TRBJ1-4	NA	NA	CSAPGQNNEKLFF	TGCAGCGCCCCCGGACAGAACAACGAAAAACTGTTTTTT
TRBV9	TRBJ1-2	NA	NA	CASSVDEGLLYGYTF	TGTGCCAGCAGCGTAGATGAGGGTCTGTTGTATGGCTACACCTTC
TRBV27	TRBJ2-1	NA	TRBD2	CASSLFLAGGHDEQFF	TGTGCCAGCAGTTTATTTCTAGCGGGGGGGCACGATGAGCAGTTCTTC
TRBV7-9	TRBJ2-1	few	NA	CASRGAYNEQFF	TGTGCCAGCAGAGGAGCCTACAATGAGCAGTTCTTC
TRBV5-6	TRBJ2-3	few	NA	CASSKPGLTDTQYF	TGTGCCAGCAGTAAACCGGGACTTACAGATACGCAGTATTTT
TRBV7-9	TRBJ2-7	few	NA	CASSPTVAYEQYF	TGTGCCAGCAGTCCGACGGTAGCGTACGAGCAGTACTTC
TRBV18	TRBJ1-6	few	NA	CASSPSGRNSPLHF	TGTGCCAGCTCACCGAGCGGGCGAAATTCACCCCTCCACTTT